Following are 17 T cell receptor beta chains from one sample sequenced in a study of blood T cells in healthy people across ages. A second PCR of 7 to 11 cycles used a sample-barcoded 5' primer and a J-beta primer mix. TCRdb re-analysed the 5' RACE reads in MiXCR, keeping a single row per CDR3 protein. The sample contains over 1,500,000 distinct CDR3 sequences, about 50% of which appear only once. Sequencing was carried out using blood. Every receptor here comes from a woman between 35 and 50 years old in good health.

The chain has TRBV11-2 and TRBJ2-1; D possibly matches TRBD1 or TRBD2 (5 bases each). Germline V gene sequence: CDR1 SGHAT, CDR2 FQNNGV. This CDR3 spans 14 amino acids. V lost 7 bases and J lost 3, with 13 bases in between. CDR3 sequence: CASTGQPVYNEQFF. CDR3 sequence (DNA): TGTGCCAGCACGGGGCAACCGGTCTACAATGAGCAGTTCTTC.

This clonotype occurred once. The V call is TRBV6-5, the J call TRBJ2-5; perhaps TRBD1 as D (6 bases). The V and J ends lost 8 bases and 4 bases respectively, with 20 bases between them. The CDR3 runs to 15 residues. Germline V gives CDR1 MNHEY, CDR2 SVGAGI. The CDR3 DNA follows: TGTGCCAGCGGTCTTACAGGGTTAAACGCAGAGACCCAGTACTTC. This translates into CASGLTGLNAETQYF.

To note about this clonotype: A much more abundant neighbour one base away suggests this may be a read error. The rearrangement links TRBV4-2 to TRBJ2-5; TRBD1 or TRBD2 may be the D gene (5 bases each). The CDR3 extends over 15 amino acids. V was pared by 4 bases and J by 3 bases, with 15 bases between. Germline V CDR1 and CDR2: LGHNA, YNFKEQ. CDR3 sequence reads: CASSPEGRPKETQYF. The CDR3, as DNA: TGTGCCAGCAGCCCCGAGGGACGGCCGAAAGAGACCCAGTACTTC.

The V call is TRBV6-1, the J call TRBJ2-6, with D maybe TRBD1 (6 bases). Germline-derived CDR1 and CDR2 are MNHNS and SASEGT. The CDR3 covers 15 residues. V lost 10 bases, J lost 1 base, and 14 bases lay in between. The CDR3: CAIPTGRSGANVLTF. For the CDR3, the DNA is TGTGCCATCCCGACAGGTCGGTCTGGGGCCAACGTCCTGACTTTC.

J is TRBJ2-1 and V is TRBV4-1, with D unclear. The CDR3 covers 13 residues. Germline-derived CDR1 and CDR2 are MGHRA and YSYEKL. The germline V and J ends were trimmed by 5 bases and 5 bases, with 10 bases remaining between them. CDR3 coding DNA: TGCGCCAGCAGCTGCCTTCCCCACAATGAGCAGTTCTTC. Protein: CASSCLPHNEQFF.

V usage is TRBV24-1 and J usage is TRBJ1-5, with D maybe TRBD1 (6 bases). CDR1 KGHDR and CDR2 SFDVKD come from the germline V gene. The V end was cut by 5 bases, the J end by 6 bases, with 13 bases between. The CDR3 has 14 amino acids. The DNA for the CDR3 is TGTGCCACCAGTGGCAGGGGAAGAAGTCAGCCCCAGCATTTT. This gives the protein CATSGRGRSQPQHF.

The gene calls are TRBV13 and TRBJ2-5, with D perhaps matching TRBD2 (6 bases). The germline V gene has CDR1 PRHDT and CDR2 FYEKMQ (reference sequence). The germline V and J ends were trimmed by 5 bases and 5 bases, with 21 bases remaining between them. The CDR3 is made up of 16 amino acids. For the CDR3, the DNA is TGTGCCAGCAGCAAACCCCTTTCCGGGGGACTCGAGACCCAGTACTTC. Translating it yields CASSKPLSGGLETQYF.

This clonotype was found a few times. At one of its ends the junction is not consistent with the germline gene, which may arise from a read error. This sequence joins TRBV12-3 or TRBV12-4 and TRBJ2-3; 12 bases are a match to TRBD2. The CDR3 contains 15 residues. CDR3 sequence: CASSLAGGRADTQYF. DNA of the CDR3: TGTGCCAGCAGTCTAGCGGGGGGGCGGGCAGATACGCAGTATTTT.

The V and J genes are TRBV5-1 and TRBJ1-4, with 8 bases lining up with TRBD1. This CDR3 is built from 16 residues. Germline CDR1 is SGHRS and CDR2 is YFSETQ. V shed 3 bases and J 0 bases; nucleotides not matched to a gene: 4. CDR3: CASSSGTGATNEKLFF. CDR3 bases: TGCGCCAGCAGCTCTGGGACAGGAGCAACTAATGAAAAACTGTTTTTT.

The V and J genes are TRBV12-3 or TRBV12-4 and TRBJ2-1, with a possible D match to TRBD1 (6 bases). Trimming cost V 6 bases and J 5 bases, with 17 bases left between them. The CDR3 sequence is 15 residues long. The CDR3 loop reads CASSLQGFSDNEQFF. Written as DNA, the CDR3 is TGTGCCAGCAGCCTACAGGGCTTCTCAGACAATGAGCAGTTCTTC.

V gene TRBV5-1 combines with J gene TRBJ2-7; TRBD2 might be the D (6 bases). CDR1 and CDR2 (germline): SGHRS, YFSETQ. V shed 0 bases and J shed 6 bases, with 16 bases lying between them. The CDR3 length is 15 residues. The CDR3 sequence: CASSLAGLSGREQYF. The DNA for the CDR3 is TGCGCCAGCAGCTTGGCGGGACTGAGCGGGCGCGAGCAGTACTTC.

V and J are TRBV20-1 and TRBJ2-7, with a possible D match to TRBD2 (7 bases). V lost 0 bases and J 0 bases, leaving 12 bases between the germline ends. The CDR3 covers 15 residues. CDR1 and CDR2 from the germline V gene are DFQATT and SNEGSKA (reference sequence). The CDR3 spells CSARDPGGGSYEQYF. Written as DNA, the CDR3 is TGCAGTGCTAGAGATCCGGGGGGCGGCTCCTACGAGCAGTACTTC.

The rearrangement uses TRBV5-1 and TRBJ2-2, with D possibly being TRBD2 (6 bases). The CDR3 loop spans 15 amino acids. Germline CDR1 is SGHRS and CDR2 is YFSETQ. With 3 bases removed from V and 1 base from J, the gap between germline ends came to 10 bases. CDR3 sequence (DNA): TGCGCCAGCAGCTGGGCGGGGATGAACACCGGGGAGCTGTTTTTT. Protein product: CASSWAGMNTGELFF.

In its sample, this clonotype was seen a few times. The rearrangement joins TRBV4-3 to TRBJ2-3; 8 bases match TRBD1. The CDR3 is made up of 14 amino acids. The J segment lost 5 bases and the V segment lost 5 bases, leaving 6 bases of the junction unmatched. CDR1 is LGHNA and CDR2 is YSLEER in the germline V gene. DNA of the CDR3: TGCGCCAGCAGCGAAACCGGGACAGGAGATACGCAGTATTTT. The encoded protein is CASSETGTGDTQYF.

V is TRBV3-1 and J is TRBJ1-2, with TRBD1 as a possible D gene (5 bases). Germline V lookup: CDR1 LGHDT, CDR2 YNNKEL (reference sequence). V lost 2 bases, J lost 8 bases, and 21 bases lay in between. CDR3 size: 16 residues. This chain's CDR3 is CASSQNTGSSFRGYTF. The CDR3 DNA sequence: TGTGCCAGCAGCCAAAACACAGGCTCGTCCTTCCGGGGCTACACCTTC.

The V and J genes are TRBV7-8 and TRBJ2-2, with TRBD2 matching 13 bases. Germline CDR1 is SGHVS and CDR2 is FQNEAQ. The CDR3 is 20 residues long. Trimming cost V 1 base and J 4 bases; bases outside gene matches: 12. The CDR3 protein is CASSLVLLAGGPKRTGELFF. Written as DNA, the CDR3 is TGTGCCAGCAGCTTAGTTTTACTAGCGGGGGGGCCAAAACGCACCGGGGAGCTGTTTTTT.

The V call is TRBV29-1, the J call TRBJ1-2; D remains ambiguous. Looked up from germline, CDR1 is SQVTM and CDR2 is ANQGSEA. Trimming removed 0 bases at V and 8 bases at J, with 19 bases between. The CDR3 runs 15 residues. The CDR3 here is CSVEDRQRKSRGYTF. Written as DNA, the CDR3 is TGCAGCGTTGAAGATCGACAAAGAAAGTCGAGAGGCTACACCTTC.